This T cell receptor beta chain derives from a study of Ad26.COV2.S vaccination and SARS-CoV-2 variants. General study findings and limits: Comparable non-spike TCR breadth was observed in vaccine and placebo recipients.

The table came from immunoSEQ multiplex PCR; TCRdb's copy has only in-frame clones and leaves some out. The sample has 300,000 to 500,000 clones, around nine tenths seen once. In the case of this clone: Its antigen is unknown.

The treatment is: some 20 received Ad26.COV2.S at low or high dose, single or two shots; 5 received placebo; per-sample allocation not given. Sampling was done on day 63 after the first vaccine or placebo injection. A Boston donor was an adult aged 18-55 years. V gave up 1 base and J gave up 2 bases, with 9 bases separating them. CDR1 is SGHVS, CDR2 FQNEAQ, per germline. The CDR3 extends over 15 amino acids. The clonotype comes from a person aged 18-60 years who received the Ad26.COV2.S COVID-19 vaccine or a placebo. The material was peripheral blood, obtained in a trial of Ad26.COV2.S vaccine versus placebo. This chain connects TRBV7-8 to TRBJ1-3; D remains unclear. Written as DNA, the CDR3 is TGTGCCAGCAGCTTAGTTGGCGGGACTGGAAACACCATATATTTT. Translation: CASSLVGGTGNTIYF. Filled out from reference TRBV7-8 and TRBJ1-3, the complete variable domain reads GAGVSQSPRYKVAKRGQDVALRCDPISGHVSLFWYQQALGQGPEFLTYFQNEAQLDKSGLPSDRFFAERPEGSVSTLKIQRTQQEDSAVYLCASSLVGGTGNTIYFGEGSWLTVV.